These T cell receptor beta chains were read from a single sample in a study of Ad26.COV2.S vaccination and SARS-CoV-2 variants. Profiled with immunoSEQ multiplex PCR; TCRdb holds only in-frame clones, not every one. The repertoire holds about 280,000 clones, with roughly 86% as singletons. Sequences were derived from peripheral blood, sampled in a trial of Ad26.COV2.S vaccine versus placebo. The receptors were sampled from a person between 18 and 59 years old who received the Ad26.COV2.S COVID-19 vaccine or a placebo. CDR3s include the opening cysteine and the closing phenylalanine or tryptophan. Each record gives: V gene, D gene, clone size, J gene, CDR3 protein, CDR3 DNA. D genes are given only for firm matches. Rows may omit the clone size; those that give it use once, few, many or a size class.

V gene: TRBV11-1; D gene: TRBD2; clone size: -; J gene: TRBJ2-7; CDR3 protein: CASSLELAGTYEQYF; CDR3 DNA: TGTGCCAGCAGCTTAGAACTAGCGGGAACCTACGAGCAGTACTTC
V gene: TRBV28; D gene: TRBD1; clone size: -; J gene: TRBJ1-1; CDR3 protein: CASGPEGRGRNTEAFF; CDR3 DNA: TGTGCCAGCGGCCCGGAGGGCAGGGGGCGGAACACTGAAGCTTTCTTT
V gene: TRBV10-3; D gene: -; clone size: -; J gene: TRBJ1-5; CDR3 protein: CAISSAPGVGNQPQHF; CDR3 DNA: TGTGCCATCAGTTCGGCCCCAGGGGTAGGCAATCAGCCCCAGCATTTT
V gene: TRBV19; D gene: -; clone size: -; J gene: TRBJ1-1; CDR3 protein: CASIDRNTEAFF; CDR3 DNA: TGTGCCAGTATCGACAGGAACACTGAAGCTTTCTTT
V gene: TRBV5-1; D gene: -; clone size: few; J gene: TRBJ1-6; CDR3 protein: CASSNQGDSPLHF; CDR3 DNA: TGCGCCAGCAGTAACCAGGGTGATTCACCCCTCCACTTT
V gene: TRBV6-5; D gene: -; clone size: -; J gene: TRBJ2-7; CDR3 protein: CASSPSSGYEQYF; CDR3 DNA: TGTGCCAGCAGCCCGTCGAGTGGGTACGAGCAGTACTTC
V gene: TRBV14; D gene: -; clone size: -; J gene: TRBJ1-4; CDR3 protein: CASSQWGSNEKLFF; CDR3 DNA: TGTGCCAGCAGCCAATGGGGCTCTAATGAAAAACTGTTTTTT
V gene: TRBV7-6; D gene: -; clone size: -; J gene: TRBJ2-1; CDR3 protein: CASSSYRDNEQFF; CDR3 DNA: TGTGCCAGCAGTTCCTACAGGGACAATGAGCAGTTCTTC
V gene: TRBV5-1; D gene: TRBD1; clone size: -; J gene: TRBJ2-1; CDR3 protein: CASSLAGQGEQFF; CDR3 DNA: TGCGCCAGCAGCTTGGCCGGACAGGGGGAGCAGTTCTTC
V gene: TRBV7-2; D gene: TRBD2; clone size: -; J gene: TRBJ2-7; CDR3 protein: CASSLGRGSLYEQYF; CDR3 DNA: TGTGCCAGCAGCTTAGGGCGGGGGTCCCTCTACGAGCAGTACTTC